This T cell receptor beta chain was identified during a study of T cell changes during pregnancy in multiple sclerosis. TCRdb's table, derived via immunoSEQ multiplex PCR, lists solely in-frame clones and lacks some. The repertoire holds about 59,000 clones, with roughly 93% as singletons. Germline CDR1 is SNHLY and CDR2 is FYNNEI. Trimming shortened V by 6 bases and J by 3 bases, and 11 bases separated the two germline ends. This CDR3 is 14 amino acids long. This material consisted of CD8+ T cells from peripheral blood mononuclear cells, taken in the third trimester of pregnancy. The source of this sequence is a female donor with multiple sclerosis, enrolled in a pregnancy study. This chain connects TRBV2 to TRBJ2-2; D possibly corresponds to TRBD2 (6 bases). CDR3 coding DNA: TGTGCCAGCAGAGTCGGGAGCGACACCGGGGAGCTGTTTTTT. This gives the protein CASRVGSDTGELFF.